These 18 T cell receptor beta chains share one sample of origin, sequenced in a study of response to subunit inactivated influenza vaccine. TCRdb re-called the RT-PCR reads through MiXCR, storing one row per CDR3 protein. This sample has about 570,000 distinct CDR3 sequences, with about 11% found just once. In addition, the sample was reused for a study of T cells expressing NK-cell markers. That work adds: UMI-tagged 5'RACE template switching yielded the TCR beta cDNA.

The source was PBMCs from blood, collected on the day of vaccination. All receptors come from a man aged 45-60 years who received an inactivated influenza vaccine.

The chain couples TRBV28 to TRBJ2-7; 10 bases match TRBD2. The CDR3 spans 14 residues. V gave up 6 bases and J gave up 4 bases; unmatched junction bases: 6. Germline CDR1 MDHEN, CDR2 SYDVKM. The CDR3, as DNA: TGTGCCAGCAGCCGGCCGGGACTAGCGTACGAGCAGTACTTC. It is translated as CASSRPGLAYEQYF. Full variable domain (outside the CDR3, taken from reference TRBV28 and TRBJ2-7): DVKVTQSSRYLVKRTGEKVFLECVQDMDHENMFWYRQDPGLGLRLIYFSYDVKMKEKGDIPEGYSVSREKKERFSLILESASTNQTSMYLCASSRPGLAYEQYFGPGTRLTVT.

This clonotype was observed at least ten times. CDR3 sequence (DNA): TGTGCCAGCACCCCGGTGGAGGGGAGGTACAATGAGCAGTTCTTC. This encodes CASTPVEGRYNEQFF. The V gene is TRBV12-3 or TRBV12-4, the J gene TRBJ2-1; maybe TRBD2 (6 bases). The CDR3 totals 15 residues. Trimming took 7 bases from V and 4 from J, leaving 17 bases between them.

This clonotype was observed many times. The rearrangement links TRBV7-9 to TRBJ1-5, with D unclear. Trimming removed 4 bases from V and 6 bases from J, with 19 bases in between. From germline, CDR1 is SEHNR and CDR2 FQNEAQ (reference sequence). The CDR3 consists of 16 residues. CDR3 bases: TGTGCCAGCAGCTCGACCAGACTCCCCGAGGGTCAGCCCCAGCATTTT. It specifies CASSSTRLPEGQPQHF.

Concerning this clonotype: The junction differs from germline at one of its ends, possibly a read error. V gene TRBV4-2 combines with J gene TRBJ2-7; 9 positions match TRBD1. The CDR3 spans 16 residues. Germline V gene lookup returns CDR1 LGHNA and CDR2 YNFKEQ. This CDR3 reads CASSQVGGTGSSEQYF. CDR3 DNA sequence: TGTGCCAGCAGCCAAGTGGGGGGGACAGGGTCCTCCGAGCAGTACTTC.

The CDR3: CASSLGVRGPVQETQYF. DNA for the CDR3: TGTGCCAGCAGTTTAGGTGTGCGGGGGCCCGTTCAAGAGACCCAGTACTTC. The chain employs TRBV12-3 or TRBV12-4 and TRBJ2-5; the D gene is possibly TRBD2 (7 bases). CDR3 length: 17 amino acids. V lost 1 base and J 2 bases, leaving 17 bases between the germline ends.

The rearrangement joins TRBV30 to TRBJ2-2; D remains unclear. Trimming stripped 0 bases from V and 4 bases from J, with 6 bases between. This CDR3 has 13 residues. Germline values: CDR1 GTSNPN, CDR2 SVGIG (reference sequence). The CDR3 coding sequence is TGTGCCTGGAGTGTCGGTAGCACCGGGGAGCTGTTTTTT. It yields the protein CAWSVGSTGELFF.

This clonotype was detected only a few times. The rearrangement joins TRBV6-2 or TRBV6-3 to TRBJ1-5; D unresolved. This CDR3 comprises 14 residues. Germline V gene data show CDR1 as MNHEY and CDR2 as SVGEGT. V was pared by 7 bases and J by 6 bases, with 16 bases between. The CDR3 region is CASKMFRVAQPQHF. The CDR3 region has the DNA TGTGCCAGCAAAATGTTCCGGGTCGCTCAGCCCCAGCATTTT.

This clonotype was seen more than once but under ten times. The chain uses TRBV28 and TRBJ1-2; the D gene is possibly TRBD1 (5 bases). This CDR3 has 14 residues. Germline CDR1 reads MDHEN; CDR2 reads SYDVKM. Trimming left V 3 bases short and J 7 bases short, with 15 bases between. The CDR3 DNA follows: TGTGCCAGCAGTTTCACCCAGGGTAGTCGTGGCTACACCTTC. It encodes CASSFTQGSRGYTF.

This clonotype appeared a few times. The V and J genes are TRBV7-2 and TRBJ1-4; D perhaps matches TRBD1 (6 bases). This CDR3 is built from 15 residues. CDR1 is SGHTA, CDR2 FQGNSA, per germline. Trimming cost V 5 bases and J 0 bases, with 10 bases left between them. This chain's CDR3 is CASSPWTATNEKLFF. For the CDR3, the DNA is TGTGCCAGCAGCCCGTGGACAGCAACTAATGAAAAACTGTTTTTT. The full variable domain, rest sourced from reference TRBV7-2 and TRBJ1-4, is GAGVSQSPSNKVTEKGKDVELRCDPISGHTALYWYRQSLGQGLEFLIYFQGNSAPDKSGLPSDRFSAERTGGSVSTLTIQRTQQEDSAVYLCASSPWTATNEKLFFGSGTQLSVL.

In this sample, this clonotype turned up a few times. This chain uses TRBV30 with TRBJ2-5; D is ambiguous. Germline V gene data show CDR1 as GTSNPN and CDR2 as SVGIG (reference sequence). This CDR3 has 12 residues. The V and J ends lost 1 base and 5 bases respectively, with 8 bases between them. The CDR3 loop reads CAWSGGSETQYF. CDR3 nucleotide sequence: TGTGCCTGGAGTGGTGGATCGGAGACCCAGTACTTC. Together with reference TRBV30 and TRBJ2-5, the CDR3 gives the full variable domain: SQTIHQWPATLVQPVGSPLSLECTVEGTSNPNLYWYRQAAGRGLQLLFYSVGIGQISSEVPQNLSASRPQDRQFILSSKKLLLSDSGFYLCAWSGGSETQYFGPGTRLLVL.

In its sample, this clonotype was seen many times. This chain connects TRBV12-3 or TRBV12-4 to TRBJ2-5, with no clear D. The germline V and J ends were trimmed by 3 bases and 5 bases, with 7 bases remaining between them. This CDR3 spans 12 amino acids. The CDR3 loop reads CASSFAGETQYF. The DNA for the CDR3 is TGTGCCAGCAGTTTCGCCGGGGAGACCCAGTACTTC.

This clonotype was seen a few times. The J gene is TRBJ2-2, the V gene TRBV5-1, with TRBD2 as a possible D gene (5 bases). Germline assignment: CDR1 SGHRS and CDR2 YFSETQ. The CDR3 is made up of 15 amino acids. Trimming cost V 0 bases and J 4 bases, with 10 bases left between them. The DNA for the CDR3 is TGCGCCAGCAGCTTGGAAGGGAGCCGCACCGGGGAGCTGTTTTTT. This translates into CASSLEGSRTGELFF. Full variable domain (remainder filled in from reference TRBV5-1 and TRBJ2-2): KAGVTQTPRYLIKTRGQQVTLSCSPISGHRSVSWYQQTPGQGLQFLFEYFSETQRNKGNFPGRFSGRQFSNSRSEMNVSTLELGDSALYLCASSLEGSRTGELFFGEGSRLTVL.

The V call is TRBV6-5, the J call TRBJ1-5, with 8 positions matching TRBD1. Germline V gene sequence: CDR1 MNHEY, CDR2 SVGAGI. The CDR3 runs to 17 residues. The V gene end was trimmed by 0 bases and the J gene end by 4 bases; junction bases not matched to a gene: 8. In DNA, the CDR3 is TGTGCCAGCAGTTACTCCCCGGACAGGGCCAAAAATCAGCCCCAGCATTTT. This translates into CASSYSPDRAKNQPQHF.

This clonotype was detected a few times. The chain is built from TRBV4-1 and TRBJ2-7; 8 nucleotides agree with TRBD2. Germline V lookup: CDR1 MGHRA, CDR2 YSYEKL. J was trimmed by 2 bases and V by 3 bases; bases with no gene match: 9. The CDR3 contains 16 residues. For the CDR3, the DNA is TGCGCCAGCAGCCAGGTCGGTAGCGGGATCACCTACGAGCAGTACTTC. Protein product: CASSQVGSGITYEQYF.

This clonotype was recorded a few times. This rearrangement joins TRBV7-8 to TRBJ2-3; 12 positions match TRBD2. The CDR3 is 17 amino acids. The germline gives CDR1 SGHVS, CDR2 FQNEAQ. With 2 bases clipped from V and 3 bases from J, the junction kept 6 bases outside the gene matches. The CDR3 DNA sequence: TGTGCCAGCAGCTTACAGACTAGCGGGAGCCCAACAGATACGCAGTATTTT. It encodes CASSLQTSGSPTDTQYF.

This clonotype was found a few times. CDR3 residues: CASSLAWGQAYEQYF. The CDR3 DNA follows: TGCGCCAGCAGCTTGGCCTGGGGCCAGGCCTACGAGCAGTACTTC. The chain has TRBV5-1 and TRBJ2-7; D perhaps matches TRBD1 (5 bases). Germline CDR1 is SGHRS and CDR2 is YFSETQ. There are 15 residues in the CDR3. Deletions cut 0 bases from V and 2 bases from J, with 12 bases between.

The chain couples TRBV20-1 to TRBJ2-7; D is perhaps TRBD2 (5 bases). Germline CDR1 reads DFQATT; CDR2 reads SNEGSKA (reference sequence). The V gene lost 7 bases and the J gene lost 4 bases, with 14 bases spanning the gap. CDR3 length: 12 amino acids. CDR3 residues: CSGMGGSYEQYF. The CDR3 DNA is TGCAGTGGAATGGGCGGGTCGTACGAGCAGTACTTC.

In this sample, this clonotype turned up many times. V usage is TRBV7-2 and J usage is TRBJ2-7; perhaps TRBD2 as D (7 bases). The CDR3 spans 15 residues. Germline V gene sequence: CDR1 SGHTA, CDR2 FQGNSA. V was trimmed by 7 bases and J by 3 bases, leaving 19 bases between them. CDR3 bases: TGTGCCAGCAATAAGGGGGGACTACACCTCTACGAGCAGTACTTC. This gives the protein CASNKGGLHLYEQYF.